The 14 T cell receptor beta chains below were found in one sample sequenced in a study of PD-1 blockade in mismatch repair-deficient tumors. Profiling relied on immunoSEQ multiplex PCR, and the TCRdb table lists in-frame clones only, not all of them. The table shows about 130,000 clones, with more than 70% occurring only once. The source was peripheral blood, collected about 17 months after starting pembrolizumab. The receptors here all came from an adult with mismatch repair-deficient cancer.

The chain carries TRBV5-4 and TRBJ2-7, with D possibly being TRBD1 or TRBD2 (6 bases each). The germline CDR1 and CDR2 sequences are SGHNT and YYREEE (reference sequence). Trimming took 4 bases from V and 5 from J, leaving 16 bases between them. The CDR3 contains 14 residues. In DNA form, the CDR3 reads TGTGCCAGCAGCCACCGGGACTGGGGGCACGAGCAGTACTTC. Its translation: CASSHRDWGHEQYF.

This clone was observed a single time. The J gene is TRBJ1-1, the V gene TRBV11-3; possible D gene TRBD1, 5 bases. The CDR3 consists of 14 residues. Trimming removed 7 bases from V and 0 bases from J, with 12 bases in between. In germline, CDR1 is SGHNT, CDR2 YENEEA. CDR3 amino acids: CASTKTDLNTEAFF. CDR3 DNA: TGTGCCAGCACGAAGACAGACTTGAACACTGAAGCTTTCTTT.

V usage is TRBV30 and J usage is TRBJ2-4; weak D call: TRBD2 (5 bases). This CDR3 comprises 14 residues. Germline-derived CDR1 and CDR2 are GTSNPN and SVGIG (reference sequence). Trimming left V 5 bases short and J 1 base short, with 12 bases between. The CDR3 coding sequence is TGTGCCTGGGCTCGAGGGTTTGCCAAAAACATTCAGTACTTC. The encoded protein is CAWARGFAKNIQYF.

V is TRBV6-5 and J is TRBJ2-3; TRBD1 or TRBD2 may be the D gene (6 bases each). This CDR3 is 14 amino acids long. Between the trimmed V and J ends, which lost 6 bases and 4 bases, there was a span of 14 bases. The germline V gene has CDR1 MNHEY and CDR2 SVGAGI. The CDR3 loop reads CASRGTRRADTQYF. CDR3 coding DNA: TGTGCCAGCAGAGGGACACGGAGGGCAGATACGCAGTATTTT.

The chain combines TRBV4-1 with TRBJ1-2, with D perhaps matching TRBD1 (6 bases). Trimming stripped 2 bases from V and 8 bases from J, with 30 bases between. The CDR3 sequence is 19 residues long. The germline V gene encodes CDR1 MGHRA and CDR2 YSYEKL. The CDR3 coding sequence is TGCGCCAGCAGCCAAACCCGCAACAGGGATCCGTCTGTGGCGTTCGGCTACACCTTC. Its translation is CASSQTRNRDPSVAFGYTF.

The J gene is TRBJ1-2, the V gene TRBV19; no clear D gene. This CDR3 is built from 13 residues. V shed 7 bases and J shed 4 bases, with 13 bases lying between them. CDR1 is LNHDA and CDR2 is SQIVND in the germline V gene (reference sequence). In nucleotides, the CDR3 is TGTGCCAGTAAAGCTGACAAGCCCTATGGCTACACCTTC. Amino acid sequence: CASKADKPYGYTF. The variable domain in full, completed from reference TRBV19 and TRBJ1-2, reads DGGITQSPKYLFRKEGQNVTLSCEQNLNHDAMYWYRQDPGQGLRLIYYSQIVNDFQKGDIAEGYSVSREKKESFPLTVTSAQKNPTAFYLCASKADKPYGYTFGSGTRLTVV.

This clone was observed once. The CDR3 DNA follows: TGCGCCAGCAGGGACAGGGACCCTTACGAGCAGTACTTC. Protein sequence: CASRDRDPYEQYF. V and J are TRBV10-2 and TRBJ2-7, with TRBD1 matching 8 bases. The length of the CDR3 is 13 residues. Germline V gives CDR1 WSHSY, CDR2 SAAADI. The ends lost 6 bases at V and 4 bases at J; junction bases unmatched: 5.

This chain links TRBV28 with TRBJ2-7; D is unclear. Between the trimmed V and J ends, which lost 8 bases and 0 bases, there was a span of 17 bases. Germline CDR1 reads MDHEN; CDR2 reads SYDVKM. CDR3 length: 15 amino acids. The CDR3 protein is CASQVAGSISYEQYF. CDR3 bases: TGTGCCAGCCAGGTGGCCGGTTCGATCTCCTACGAGCAGTACTTC.

The CDR3 here is CASSVYRDTEAFF. The DNA for the CDR3 is TGTGCCAGCAGTGTCTACAGGGACACTGAAGCTTTCTTT. The chain couples TRBV2 to TRBJ1-1; TRBD1 might be the D (6 bases). Germline CDR1 and CDR2: SNHLY and FYNNEI. V was trimmed by 4 bases and J by 3 bases, leaving 9 bases between them. The CDR3 runs to 13 residues.

The CDR3 region has the DNA TGCAGCGTTGAGCCGACAGGGAAAGAAGCTTTCTTT. It encodes CSVEPTGKEAFF. The chain links TRBV29-1 to TRBJ1-1; 7 bases are shared with TRBD1. The V gene end was trimmed by 3 bases and the J gene end by 8 bases; junction bases not matched to a gene: 6. This CDR3 comprises 12 residues. In germline, CDR1 is SQVTM, CDR2 ANQGSEA.

This chain connects TRBV5-5 to TRBJ2-7; D is unresolved. The germline V gene encodes CDR1 SGHKS and CDR2 YYEKEE (reference sequence). V was trimmed by 2 bases and J by 0 bases, leaving 12 bases between them. The length of the CDR3 is 15 residues. The CDR3, as DNA: TGTGCCAGCAGCTTAGTGGATCGTGGCTCCTACGAGCAGTACTTC. Encoded protein: CASSLVDRGSYEQYF.

The chain joins TRBV2 to TRBJ1-1; 9 nucleotides line up with TRBD1. The CDR3 sequence is 11 residues long. Trimming removed 7 bases from V and 10 bases from J; junction bases left unmatched: 4. Germline CDR1 and CDR2: SNHLY and FYNNEI. The CDR3 sequence: CASTPDRGAFF. The CDR3 coding sequence is TGTGCCAGCACCCCGGACAGGGGAGCTTTCTTT.

The V gene is TRBV21-1, the J gene TRBJ2-3; the table's D call, TRBD1, has no DNA check behind it. TRBV21-1 is noted as a pseudogene. This CDR3 is built from 12 residues. In DNA, the CDR3 is TGTGCCACCCGTCCAGGAACAGATACGCAGTATTTT. It codes for CATRPGTDTQYF.

The V call is TRBV28, the J call TRBJ2-1; D not resolved. The CDR3 is 17 amino acids. Germline V CDR1 and CDR2: MDHEN, SYDVKM. Trimming left V 3 bases short and J 1 base short, with 16 bases between. The CDR3: CASSLTYVDPSYNEQFF. The CDR3 DNA reads as TGTGCCAGCAGTTTGACGTATGTGGATCCGTCCTACAATGAGCAGTTCTTC.